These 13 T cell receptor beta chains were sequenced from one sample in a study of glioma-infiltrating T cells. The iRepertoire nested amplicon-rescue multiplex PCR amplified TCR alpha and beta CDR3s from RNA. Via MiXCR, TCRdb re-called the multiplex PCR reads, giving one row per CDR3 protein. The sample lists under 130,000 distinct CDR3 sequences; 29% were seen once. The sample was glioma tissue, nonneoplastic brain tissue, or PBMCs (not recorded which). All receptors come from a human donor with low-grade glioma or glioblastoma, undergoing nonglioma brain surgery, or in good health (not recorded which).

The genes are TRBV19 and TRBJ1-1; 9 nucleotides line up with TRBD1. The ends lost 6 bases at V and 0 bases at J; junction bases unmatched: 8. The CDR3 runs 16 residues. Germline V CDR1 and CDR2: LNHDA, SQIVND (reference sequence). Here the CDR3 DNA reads TGTGCCAGTAGACTTCGGGGACAGGGCCTGAACACTGAAGCTTTCTTT. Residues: CASRLRGQGLNTEAFF.

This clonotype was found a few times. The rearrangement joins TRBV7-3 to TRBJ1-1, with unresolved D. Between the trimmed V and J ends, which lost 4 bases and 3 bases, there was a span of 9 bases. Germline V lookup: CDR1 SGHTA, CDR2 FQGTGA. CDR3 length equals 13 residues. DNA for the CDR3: TGTGCCAGCAGCTCCCAGGAAGACACTGAAGCTTTCTTT. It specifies CASSSQEDTEAFF.

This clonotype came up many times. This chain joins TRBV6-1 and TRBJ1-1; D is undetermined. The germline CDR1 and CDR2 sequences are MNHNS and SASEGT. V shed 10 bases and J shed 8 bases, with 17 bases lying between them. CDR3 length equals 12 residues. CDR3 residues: CATRQAPIEAFF. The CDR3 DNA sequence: TGTGCCACAAGACAAGCCCCAATCGAAGCTTTCTTT.

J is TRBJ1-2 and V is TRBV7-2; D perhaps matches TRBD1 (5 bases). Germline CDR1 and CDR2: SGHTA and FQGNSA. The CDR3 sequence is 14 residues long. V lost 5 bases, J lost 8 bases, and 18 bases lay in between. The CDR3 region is CASSKGSLAEGYTF. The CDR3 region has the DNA TGTGCCAGCAGCAAGGGGAGTCTGGCTGAGGGCTACACCTTC.

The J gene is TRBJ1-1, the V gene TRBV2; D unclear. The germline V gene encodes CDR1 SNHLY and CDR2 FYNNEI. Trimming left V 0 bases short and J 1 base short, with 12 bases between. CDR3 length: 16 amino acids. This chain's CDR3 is CASSEAQYGRNTEAFF. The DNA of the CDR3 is TGTGCCAGCAGTGAAGCTCAGTATGGCAGGAACACTGAAGCTTTCTTT.

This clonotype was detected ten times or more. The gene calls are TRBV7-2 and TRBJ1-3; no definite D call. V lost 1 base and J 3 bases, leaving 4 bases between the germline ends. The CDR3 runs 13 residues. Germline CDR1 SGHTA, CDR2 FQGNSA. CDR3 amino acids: CASSLGFGNTIYF. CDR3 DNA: TGTGCCAGCAGCTTAGGGTTTGGAAACACCATATATTTT.

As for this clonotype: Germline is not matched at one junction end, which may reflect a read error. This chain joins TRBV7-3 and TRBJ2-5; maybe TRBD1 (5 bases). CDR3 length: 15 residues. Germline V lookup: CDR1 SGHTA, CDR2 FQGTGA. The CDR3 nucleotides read TGTGCCAGCAGCGAGGCAGGGCTGGATGGAGAGAACCAGTACTTC. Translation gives CASSEAGLDGENQYF.

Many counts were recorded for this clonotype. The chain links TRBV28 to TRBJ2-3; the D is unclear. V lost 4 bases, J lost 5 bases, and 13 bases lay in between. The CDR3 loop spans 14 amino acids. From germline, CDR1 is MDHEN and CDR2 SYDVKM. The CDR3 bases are TGTGCCAGCAGTTCCCCATTAGTGGGAGATACGCAGTATTTT. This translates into CASSSPLVGDTQYF.

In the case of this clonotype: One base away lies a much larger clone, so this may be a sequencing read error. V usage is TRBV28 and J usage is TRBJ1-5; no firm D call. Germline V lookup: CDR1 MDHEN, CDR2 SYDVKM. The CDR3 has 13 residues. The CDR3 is CASSQTQYQPQQF. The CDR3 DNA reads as TGTGCCAGCAGTCAAACGCAGTACCAGCCCCAGCAGTTT.

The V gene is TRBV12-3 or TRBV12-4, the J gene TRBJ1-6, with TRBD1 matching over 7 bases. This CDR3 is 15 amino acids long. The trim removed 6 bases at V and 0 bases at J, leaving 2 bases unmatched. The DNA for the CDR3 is TGTGCCAGCAGAAGGGACAGCTCCTATAATTCACCCCTCCACTTT. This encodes CASRRDSSYNSPLHF.

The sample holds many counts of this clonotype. The CDR3 region is CASSVGGGLDTQYF. The CDR3 DNA is TGTGCCAGCAGTGTAGGGGGGGGCCTAGATACGCAGTATTTT. This chain links TRBV6-4 with TRBJ2-3; D possibly corresponds to TRBD2 (7 bases). Germline V lookup: CDR1 MRHNA, CDR2 SNTAGT. Trimming removed 4 bases from V and 5 bases from J, with 13 bases in between. This CDR3 spans 14 amino acids.

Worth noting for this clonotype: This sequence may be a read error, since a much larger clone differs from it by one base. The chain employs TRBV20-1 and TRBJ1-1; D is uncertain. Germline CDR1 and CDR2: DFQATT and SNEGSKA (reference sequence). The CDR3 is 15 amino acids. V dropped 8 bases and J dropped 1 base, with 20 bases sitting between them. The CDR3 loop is CSILFRKRTNTEAFF. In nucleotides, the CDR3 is TGCAGTATTCTTTTTCGTAAGCGGACGAACACTGAAGCTTTCTTT.

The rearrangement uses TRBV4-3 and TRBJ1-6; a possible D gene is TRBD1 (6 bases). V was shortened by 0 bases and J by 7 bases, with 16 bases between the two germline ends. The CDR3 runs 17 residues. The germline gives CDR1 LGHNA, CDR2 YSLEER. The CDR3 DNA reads TGCGCCAGCAGCCAAGATCCGGCGGGGGCGCGGAATTCACCCCTCCACTTT. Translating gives CASSQDPAGARNSPLHF.